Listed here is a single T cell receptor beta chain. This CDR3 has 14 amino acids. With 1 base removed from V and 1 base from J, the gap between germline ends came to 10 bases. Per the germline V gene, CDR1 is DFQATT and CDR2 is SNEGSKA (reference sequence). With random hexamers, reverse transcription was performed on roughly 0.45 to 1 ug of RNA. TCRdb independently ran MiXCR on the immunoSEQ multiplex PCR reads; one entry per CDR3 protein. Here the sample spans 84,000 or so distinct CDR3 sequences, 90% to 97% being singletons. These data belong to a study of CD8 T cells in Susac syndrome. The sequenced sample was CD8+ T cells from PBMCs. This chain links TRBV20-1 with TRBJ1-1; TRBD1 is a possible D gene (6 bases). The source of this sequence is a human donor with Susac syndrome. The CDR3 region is CSARGAQGNTEAFF. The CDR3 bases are TGCAGTGCTAGAGGCGCACAGGGGAACACTGAAGCTTTCTTT.